This entry lists 3 T cell receptor beta chains sequenced from one sample in a study of T cells after yellow fever vaccination. TCRdb itself ran the 5' RACE reads through MiXCR, one entry per CDR3 protein. The sample has about 99,000 distinct CDR3 sequences, about 5.8% seen once; the top ten hold 35% to 45%. Here the sequenced sample was CD8+ T cells sorted from PBMCs, taken 10 days after the yellow fever booster vaccination. These receptors were obtained from a man aged 18 to 30 who received the YFV17D yellow fever vaccine.

In its sample, this clonotype was seen a few times. The V and J genes are TRBV5-6 and TRBJ2-3; D might be TRBD1 (5 bases). CDR3 size: 16 residues. The V gene's germline CDR1 is SGHDT and CDR2 YYEEEE. The germline V and J ends were trimmed by 0 bases and 3 bases, with 14 bases remaining between them. CDR3 nucleotide sequence: TGTGCCAGCAGCTTGGAACGGGCAGGGTCGACAGATACGCAGTATTTT. Translation gives CASSLERAGSTDTQYF.

There are a few counts of this clonotype. This sequence joins TRBV6-2 or TRBV6-3 and TRBJ2-5; the D gene is possibly TRBD2 (5 bases). Germline V gives CDR1 MNHEY, CDR2 SVGEGT. Trimming took 2 bases from V and 5 from J, leaving 12 bases between them. This CDR3 has 14 residues. CDR3 DNA: TGTGCCAGCAGTTACGGGGAGTACGCGGAGACCCAGTACTTC. It codes for CASSYGEYAETQYF.

This chain links TRBV14 with TRBJ2-7, with D hard to call. The CDR3 covers 13 residues. With 1 base removed from V and 0 bases from J, the gap between germline ends came to 4 bases. The V gene's germline CDR1 is SGHDN and CDR2 FVKESK. The CDR3 reads CASSQANSYEQYV. The CDR3 DNA reads as TGTGCCAGCAGCCAAGCTAACTCCTACGAGCAGTACGTC.